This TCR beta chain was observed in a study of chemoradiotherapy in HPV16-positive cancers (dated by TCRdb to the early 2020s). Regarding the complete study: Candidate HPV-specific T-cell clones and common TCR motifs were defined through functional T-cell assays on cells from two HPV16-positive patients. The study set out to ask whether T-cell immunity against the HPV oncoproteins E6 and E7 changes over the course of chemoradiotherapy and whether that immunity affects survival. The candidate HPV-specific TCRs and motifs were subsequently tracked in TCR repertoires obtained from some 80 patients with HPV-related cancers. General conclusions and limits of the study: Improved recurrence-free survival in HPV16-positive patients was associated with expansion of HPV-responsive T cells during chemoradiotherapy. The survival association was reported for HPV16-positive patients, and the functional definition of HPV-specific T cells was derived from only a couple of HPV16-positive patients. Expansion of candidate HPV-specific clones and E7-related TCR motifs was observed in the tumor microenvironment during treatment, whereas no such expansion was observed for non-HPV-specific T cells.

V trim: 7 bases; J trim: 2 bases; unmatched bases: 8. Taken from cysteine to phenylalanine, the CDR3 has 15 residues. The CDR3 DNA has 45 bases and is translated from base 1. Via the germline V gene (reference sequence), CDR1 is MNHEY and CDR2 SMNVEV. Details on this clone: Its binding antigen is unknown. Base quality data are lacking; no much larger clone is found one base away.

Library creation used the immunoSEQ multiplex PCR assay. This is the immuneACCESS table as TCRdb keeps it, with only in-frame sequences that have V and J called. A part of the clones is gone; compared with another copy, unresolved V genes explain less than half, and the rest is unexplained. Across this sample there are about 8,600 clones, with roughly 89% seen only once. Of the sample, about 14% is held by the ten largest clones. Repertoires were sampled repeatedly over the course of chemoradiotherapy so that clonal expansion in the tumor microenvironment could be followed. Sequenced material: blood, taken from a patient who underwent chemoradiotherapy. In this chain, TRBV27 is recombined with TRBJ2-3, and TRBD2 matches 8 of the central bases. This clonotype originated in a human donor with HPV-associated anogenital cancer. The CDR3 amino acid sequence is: CASKTGGLPTDTQYF. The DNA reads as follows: TGTGCCAGCAAGACGGGGGGGCTCCCCACAGATACGCAGTATTTT.